This paragraph covers one T cell receptor (beta chain) sequence. Its matching antigen is unknown. These data originate in a study of T-cell memory formation after mild COVID-19. After 5'RACE with constant-segment primers, TCR alpha and TCR beta cDNA libraries carrying sample barcodes and UMIs were obtained. TCRdb used MiXCR to reprocess the 5' RACE reads, holding one entry per CDR3 protein. The table shows 250,000 to 300,000 distinct CDR3 sequences, with under 20% occurring only once. Notes on the study in general: SARS-CoV-2 specificity of second-wave clones peaking day 37 was unconfirmed. The study found contracting CD4+ clones mainly in CM and EM and contracting CD8+ clones in EMRA.

The CDR3 is 13 residues long. The V end lost 9 bases, the J end lost 5 bases, and 15 bases lay between the germline ends. Germline assignment: CDR1 LNHNV and CDR2 YYDKDF (reference sequence). The sequence derives from a young man who had mild COVID-19 (a few samples of this study predate the infection). Cell type and time point are not known. The chain has TRBV15 and TRBJ2-3; D assignment may be TRBD1 or TRBD2 (5 bases each). Sequenced material: PBMCs or a T cell subset sorted from them (not recorded which). CDR3 in DNA: TGTGCCACAACCACAGGCGGGCGAGATACGCAGTATTTT. The encoded protein is CATTTGGRDTQYF.